This T cell receptor (beta chain) was recovered during a study of blood T cell repertoires in COVID-19. Across about two dozen US areas, participants ranged in age from 18 to 89 years. Grouping used clinical history reported by participants in a survey and questionnaire. The V gene end was trimmed by 0 bases and the J gene end by 5 bases; junction bases not matched to a gene: 18. CDR1 and CDR2 (germline): SGHDT, YYEEEE. This CDR3 has 19 amino acids. The data were produced by immunoSEQ multiplex PCR, yet TCRdb's version contains in-frame clones alone and is incomplete. The sample carries about 350,000 clones, 87% recorded once.

The V gene is TRBV5-6, the J gene TRBJ2-7, with TRBD2 matching 9 bases. Sequencing was done on a sample of PBMCs or T cells enriched from blood (not recorded which). The TCR was taken from a woman under 40 who had recovered from COVID-19. CDR3 residues: CASSLEFGSGGSSRDEQYF. DNA for the CDR3: TGTGCCAGCAGCTTGGAGTTTGGGAGCGGGGGGTCGTCAAGGGACGAGCAGTACTTC.